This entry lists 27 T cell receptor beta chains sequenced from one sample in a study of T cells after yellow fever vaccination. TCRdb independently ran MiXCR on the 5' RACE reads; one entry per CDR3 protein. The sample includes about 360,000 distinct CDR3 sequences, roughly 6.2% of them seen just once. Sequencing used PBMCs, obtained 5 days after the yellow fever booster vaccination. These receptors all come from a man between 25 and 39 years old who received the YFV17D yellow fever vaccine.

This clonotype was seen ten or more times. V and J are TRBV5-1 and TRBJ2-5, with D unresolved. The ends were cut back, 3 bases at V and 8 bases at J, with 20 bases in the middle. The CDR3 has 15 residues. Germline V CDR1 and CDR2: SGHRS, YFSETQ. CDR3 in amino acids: CASSSSTGWYDTQYF. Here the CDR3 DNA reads TGCGCCAGCAGCTCCTCGACCGGGTGGTACGATACCCAGTACTTC.

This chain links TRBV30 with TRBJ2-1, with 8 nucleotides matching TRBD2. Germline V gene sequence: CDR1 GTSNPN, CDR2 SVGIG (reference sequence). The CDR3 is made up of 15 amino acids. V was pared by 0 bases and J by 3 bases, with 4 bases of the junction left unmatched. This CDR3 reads CAWSVLLAGYNEQFF. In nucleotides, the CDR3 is TGTGCCTGGAGTGTACTTCTAGCGGGCTACAATGAGCAGTTCTTC.

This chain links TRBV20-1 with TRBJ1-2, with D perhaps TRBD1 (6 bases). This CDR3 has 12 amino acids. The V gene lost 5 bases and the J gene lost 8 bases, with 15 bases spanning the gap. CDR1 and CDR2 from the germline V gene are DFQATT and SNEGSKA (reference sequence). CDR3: CSASEGDGGYTF. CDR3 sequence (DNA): TGCAGTGCTTCAGAGGGGGACGGCGGCTACACCTTC.

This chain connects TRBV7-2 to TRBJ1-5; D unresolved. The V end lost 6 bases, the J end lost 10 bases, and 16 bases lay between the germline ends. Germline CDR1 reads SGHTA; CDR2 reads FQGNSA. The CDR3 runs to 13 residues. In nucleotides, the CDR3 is TGTGCCAGCAGTTCATCCACTGACTTACCCCAGCATTTT. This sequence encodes CASSSSTDLPQHF.

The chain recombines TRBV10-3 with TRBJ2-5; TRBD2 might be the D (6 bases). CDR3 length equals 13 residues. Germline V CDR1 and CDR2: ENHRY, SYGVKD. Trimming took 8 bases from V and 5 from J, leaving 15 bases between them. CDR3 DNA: TGTGCCATCGGGAGACTAGTTGGGGAGACCCAGTACTTC. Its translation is CAIGRLVGETQYF.

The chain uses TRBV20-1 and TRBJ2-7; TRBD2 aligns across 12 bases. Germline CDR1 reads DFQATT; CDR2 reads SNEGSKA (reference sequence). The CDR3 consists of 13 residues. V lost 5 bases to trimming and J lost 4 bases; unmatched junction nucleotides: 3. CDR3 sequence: CSAGLAGFYEQYF. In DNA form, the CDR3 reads TGCAGTGCTGGACTAGCGGGATTTTACGAGCAGTACTTC.

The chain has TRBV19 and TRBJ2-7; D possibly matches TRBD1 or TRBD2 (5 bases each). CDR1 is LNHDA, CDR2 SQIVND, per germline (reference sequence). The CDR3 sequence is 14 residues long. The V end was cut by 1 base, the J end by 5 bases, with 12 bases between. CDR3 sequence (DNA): TGTGCCAGTAGTATAGTTCCTGTGGGGGACGAGCAGTACTTC. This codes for CASSIVPVGDEQYF.

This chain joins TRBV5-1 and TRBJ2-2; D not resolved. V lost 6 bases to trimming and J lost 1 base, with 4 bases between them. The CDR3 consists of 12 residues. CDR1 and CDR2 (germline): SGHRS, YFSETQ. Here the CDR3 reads CASNRNTGELFF. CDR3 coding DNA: TGCGCCAGCAACAGGAACACCGGGGAGCTGTTTTTT.

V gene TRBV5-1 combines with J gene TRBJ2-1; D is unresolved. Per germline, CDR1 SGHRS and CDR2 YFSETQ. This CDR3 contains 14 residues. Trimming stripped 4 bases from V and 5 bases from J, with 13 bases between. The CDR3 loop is CASSRPAANNEQFF. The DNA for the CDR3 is TGCGCCAGCAGCCGACCTGCCGCAAACAATGAGCAGTTCTTC.

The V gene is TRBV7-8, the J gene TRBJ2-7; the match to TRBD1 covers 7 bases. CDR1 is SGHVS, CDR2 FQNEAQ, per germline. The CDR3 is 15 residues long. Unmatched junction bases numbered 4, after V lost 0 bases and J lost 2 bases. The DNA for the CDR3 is TGTGCCAGCAGCTTAGCTGACAGGGCAACCTACGAGCAGTACTTC. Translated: CASSLADRATYEQYF. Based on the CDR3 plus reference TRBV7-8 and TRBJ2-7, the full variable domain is GAGVSQSPRYKVAKRGQDVALRCDPISGHVSLFWYQQALGQGPEFLTYFQNEAQLDKSGLPSDRFFAERPEGSVSTLKIQRTQQEDSAVYLCASSLADRATYEQYFGPGTRLTVT.

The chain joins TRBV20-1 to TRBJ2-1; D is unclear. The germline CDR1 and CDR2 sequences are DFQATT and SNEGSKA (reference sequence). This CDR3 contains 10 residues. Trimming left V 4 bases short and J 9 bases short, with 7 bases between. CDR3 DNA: TGCAGTGCTAATGTGGCTGAGCAGTTCTTC. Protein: CSANVAEQFF.

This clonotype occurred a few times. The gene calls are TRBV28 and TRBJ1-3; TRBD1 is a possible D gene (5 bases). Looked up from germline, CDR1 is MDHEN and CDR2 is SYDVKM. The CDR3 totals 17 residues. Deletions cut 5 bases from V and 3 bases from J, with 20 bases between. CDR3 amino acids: CASSASLSGRVGNTIYF. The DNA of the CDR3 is TGTGCCAGCAGTGCTAGTCTCTCCGGCAGGGTTGGAAACACCATATATTTT.

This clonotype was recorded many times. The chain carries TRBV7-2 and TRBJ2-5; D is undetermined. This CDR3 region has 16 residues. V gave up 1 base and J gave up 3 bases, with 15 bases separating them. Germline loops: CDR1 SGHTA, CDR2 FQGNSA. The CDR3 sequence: CASSLVAGPSKETQYF. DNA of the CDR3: TGTGCCAGCAGCTTAGTGGCAGGACCTTCGAAAGAGACCCAGTACTTC.

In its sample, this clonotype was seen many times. The CDR3 sequence is CASSLASGDEQFF. CDR3 DNA sequence: TGTGCCAGCAGCTTAGCCTCAGGGGATGAGCAGTTCTTC. The J gene is TRBJ2-1, the V gene TRBV7-2; D is perhaps TRBD1 (6 bases). In germline, CDR1 is SGHTA, CDR2 FQGNSA. V lost 0 bases to trimming and J lost 8 bases, with 8 bases between them. The CDR3 spans 13 residues. Full variable domain (remainder filled in from reference TRBV7-2 and TRBJ2-1): GAGVSQSPSNKVTEKGKDVELRCDPISGHTALYWYRQSLGQGLEFLIYFQGNSAPDKSGLPSDRFSAERTGGSVSTLTIQRTQQEDSAVYLCASSLASGDEQFFGPGTRLTVL.

The CDR3 loop reads CASSPYRGFNTGELFF. DNA of the CDR3: TGCGCCAGCAGCCCTTACAGGGGTTTTAACACCGGGGAGCTGTTTTTT. This chain uses TRBV5-1 with TRBJ2-2, with 7 positions matching TRBD1. CDR3 length equals 16 residues. V was pared by 4 bases and J by 2 bases, with 8 bases of the junction left unmatched. Germline CDR1 and CDR2: SGHRS and YFSETQ.

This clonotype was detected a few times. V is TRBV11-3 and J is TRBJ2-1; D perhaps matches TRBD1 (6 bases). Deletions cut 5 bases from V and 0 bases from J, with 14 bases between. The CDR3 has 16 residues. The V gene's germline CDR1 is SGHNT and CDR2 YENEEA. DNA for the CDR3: TGTGCCAGCAGCACTCACAGGGAGAGCTCCTACAATGAGCAGTTCTTC. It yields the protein CASSTHRESSYNEQFF.

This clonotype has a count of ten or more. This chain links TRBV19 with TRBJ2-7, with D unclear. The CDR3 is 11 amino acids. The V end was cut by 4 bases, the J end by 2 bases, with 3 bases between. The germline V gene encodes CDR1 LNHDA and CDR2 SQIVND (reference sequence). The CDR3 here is CASSTPYEQYF. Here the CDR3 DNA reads TGTGCCAGTAGTACCCCCTACGAGCAGTACTTC.

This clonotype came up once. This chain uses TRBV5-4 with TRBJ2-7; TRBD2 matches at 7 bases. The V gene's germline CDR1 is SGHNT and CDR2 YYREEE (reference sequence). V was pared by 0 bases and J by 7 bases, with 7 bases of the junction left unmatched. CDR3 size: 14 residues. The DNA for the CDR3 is TGTGCCAGCAGCTTGGGCGGGAGAGCCGGGGAGCAGTACTTC. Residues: CASSLGGRAGEQYF.

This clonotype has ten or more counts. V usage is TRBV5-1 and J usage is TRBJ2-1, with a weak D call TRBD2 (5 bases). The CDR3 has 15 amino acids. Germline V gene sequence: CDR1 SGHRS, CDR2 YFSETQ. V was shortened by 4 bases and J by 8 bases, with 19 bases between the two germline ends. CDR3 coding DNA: TGCGCCAGCAGCCTCGTTGGTAGCGCGATGGATGAGCAGTTCTTC. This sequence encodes CASSLVGSAMDEQFF. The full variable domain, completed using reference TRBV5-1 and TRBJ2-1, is KAGVTQTPRYLIKTRGQQVTLSCSPISGHRSVSWYQQTPGQGLQFLFEYFSETQRNKGNFPGRFSGRQFSNSRSEMNVSTLELGDSALYLCASSLVGSAMDEQFFGPGTRLTVL.

Here the CDR3 reads CASSQDQGRGTQYF. As DNA, the CDR3 is TGTGCCAGCAGCCAAGATCAAGGGAGGGGGACCCAGTACTTC. The chain joins TRBV3-1 to TRBJ2-5, with 7 positions matching TRBD2. Germline-derived CDR1 and CDR2 are LGHDT and YNNKEL (reference sequence). CDR3 size: 14 residues. Trimming removed 0 bases from V and 7 bases from J; junction bases left unmatched: 5.

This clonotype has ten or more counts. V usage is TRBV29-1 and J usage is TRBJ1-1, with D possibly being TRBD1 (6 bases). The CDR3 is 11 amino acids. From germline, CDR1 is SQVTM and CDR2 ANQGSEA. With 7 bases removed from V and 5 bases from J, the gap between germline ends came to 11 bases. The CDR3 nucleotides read TGCAGCGCTGGACAGAGGACTGAAGCTTTCTTT. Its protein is CSAGQRTEAFF.

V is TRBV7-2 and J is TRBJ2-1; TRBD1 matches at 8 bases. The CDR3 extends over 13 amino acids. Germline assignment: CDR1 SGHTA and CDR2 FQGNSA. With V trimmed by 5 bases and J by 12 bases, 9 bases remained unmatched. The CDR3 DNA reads TGTGCCAGCAGCCCCCAAGGGACAGGAGGGCAGTTCTTC. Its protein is CASSPQGTGGQFF.

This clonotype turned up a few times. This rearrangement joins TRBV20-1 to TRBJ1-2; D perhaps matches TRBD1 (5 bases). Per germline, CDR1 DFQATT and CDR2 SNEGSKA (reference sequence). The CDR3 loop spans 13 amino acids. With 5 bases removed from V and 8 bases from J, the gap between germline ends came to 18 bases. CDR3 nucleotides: TGCAGTGCTCCAGCGGGGGGTCGTTTGGGCTACACCTTC. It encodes CSAPAGGRLGYTF.

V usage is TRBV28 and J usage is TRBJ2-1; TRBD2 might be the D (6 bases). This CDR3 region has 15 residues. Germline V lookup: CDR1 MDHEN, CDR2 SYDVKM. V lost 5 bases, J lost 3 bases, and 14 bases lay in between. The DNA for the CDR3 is TGTGCCAGCAGTCCTCCCGGGACTGACTACAATGAGCAGTTCTTC. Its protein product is CASSPPGTDYNEQFF.

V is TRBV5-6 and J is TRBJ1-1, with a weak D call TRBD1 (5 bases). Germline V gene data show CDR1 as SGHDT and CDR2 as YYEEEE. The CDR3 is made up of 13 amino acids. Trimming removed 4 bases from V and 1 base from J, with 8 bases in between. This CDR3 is CASSRGTNTEAFF. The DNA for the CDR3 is TGTGCCAGCAGCCGGGGGACGAACACTGAAGCTTTCTTT.

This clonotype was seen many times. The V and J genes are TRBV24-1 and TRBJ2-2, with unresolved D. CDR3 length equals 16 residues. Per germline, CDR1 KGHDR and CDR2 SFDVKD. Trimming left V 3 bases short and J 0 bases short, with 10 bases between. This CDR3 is CATSDARRTNTGELFF. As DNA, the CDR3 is TGTGCCACCAGTGATGCCCGCAGGACGAACACCGGGGAGCTGTTTTTT.

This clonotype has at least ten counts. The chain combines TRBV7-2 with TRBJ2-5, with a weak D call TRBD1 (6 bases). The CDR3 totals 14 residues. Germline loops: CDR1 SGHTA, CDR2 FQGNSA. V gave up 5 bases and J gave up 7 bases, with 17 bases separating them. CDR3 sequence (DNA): TGTGCCAGCAGCCTGGGGGCGGCTAGTGGGACCCAGTACTTC. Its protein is CASSLGAASGTQYF.